This is a list of T cell receptor beta chains from one sample in a study of cytomegalovirus exposure and HLA in healthy donors. Sequenced by immunoSEQ multiplex PCR; TCRdb stores in-frame clones only, minus some. The sample yields over 130,000 clones, 70% to 90% seen once. Sequencing input: PBMCs. The receptors here all came from a man in his fifties in good health and CMV-seronegative. Both conserved end residues are part of each CDR3. The D gene is left open where the match is weak. Not all rows give a size; the values are once, few, many and, for expanded clones, a class.

.,.,TRBJ2-3,14,TRBV18,TGTGCCAGCTCACCTAGGGGCGCGACAGATACGCAGTATTTT,CASSPRGATDTQYF
.,.,TRBJ2-7,14,TRBV11-2,TGTGCCAGCAGCCAAGGCGGGGCCTCCTACGAGCAGTACTTC,CASSQGGASYEQYF
once,TRBD1,TRBJ2-6,16,TRBV7-6,TGTGCCAGCAGCACGCAGGGGGCAAGGGGGGCCAACGTCCTGACTTTC,CASSTQGARGANVLTF
few,TRBD2,TRBJ2-3,16,TRBV7-2,TGTGCCAGCAGCTTAGGGGGCGGGGGGAGCACAGATACGCAGTATTTT,CASSLGGGGSTDTQYF
.,.,TRBJ2-5,13,TRBV19,TGTGCCAGTAGTGCTCAGAAACAAGAGACCCAGTACTTC,CASSAQKQETQYF
.,.,TRBJ2-1,15,TRBV19,TGTGCCAGTAGTATTCCTGGGACACTATACAATGAGCAGTTCTTC,CASSIPGTLYNEQFF
few,.,TRBJ1-2,13,TRBV27,TGTGCCAGCAGTTTACGGGGGGGTAATGGCTACACCTTC,CASSLRGGNGYTF
.,.,TRBJ2-7,11,TRBV20-1,TGCAGTGCGGGTGGAGGGAACGAGCAGTACTTC,CSAGGGNEQYF
.,TRBD1,TRBJ1-2,13,TRBV5-5,TGTGCCAGCAGCTTGTCTGGCAGGGGGAATAACACCTTC,CASSLSGRGNNTF
few,.,TRBJ1-4,16,TRBV12-5,TGTGCTAGTGCCCTGGGGGAGGGGTCGGGTGGTGAAAAACTGTTTTTT,CASALGEGSGGEKLFF
.,.,TRBJ1-4,12,TRBV2,TGTGCCAGCAGTGCACGGCTAGAAAATTTGTTTTTT,CASSARLENLFF
.,.,TRBJ1-6,13,TRBV7-3,TGTGCCAGCAGCTTACTTGGCGGTTCACCCCTCCACTTT,CASSLLGGSPLHF